Sequencing of this TCR beta chain was carried out in a study of breast tumors, draining lymph nodes, adjacent tissues. MiXCR, applied by TCRdb to the multiplex PCR reads, yields one record per CDR3 protein. The sample includes some 170,000 distinct CDR3 sequences, about 34% of them seen just once. The CDR3 totals 15 residues. Trimming shortened V by 5 bases and J by 6 bases, and 19 bases separated the two germline ends. Germline values: CDR1 SGHTA, CDR2 FQGNSA. The lymph nodes were axillary draining lymph nodes from breast cancer patients. The sample consisted of axillary lymph node tissue. This clonotype was obtained from a female donor with breast cancer. Some clones in this sample may be carry-over from other donors' samples. J is TRBJ1-1 and V is TRBV7-2; D gene ambiguous. The CDR3 DNA sequence: TGTGCCAGCAGCATTCGGACGGCCCCGTCCGCTGAAGCTTTCTTT. It codes for CASSIRTAPSAEAFF. The entire variable domain, with the rest obtained from reference TRBV7-2 and TRBJ1-1, is as follows: GAGVSQSPSNKVTEKGKDVELRCDPISGHTALYWYRQSLGQGLEFLIYFQGNSAPDKSGLPSDRFSAERTGGSVSTLTIQRTQQEDSAVYLCASSIRTAPSAEAFFGQGTRLTVV.